This entry lists 21 T cell receptor beta chains sequenced from one sample in a study of T cell responses to AZD1222 COVID-19 vaccine. Libraries were prepared by immunoSEQ multiplex PCR; TCRdb keeps only in-frame clonotypes and omits some of them. Of 110,000 to 150,000 clones listed, more than 85% were seen once; the top ten hold less than 15%. Sequences were derived from peripheral blood, sampled after recovery from COVID-19. The receptors stem from an adult who had recovered from COVID-19.

Remarks on this clone: At one of its ends the junction is not consistent with the germline gene, which may arise from a read error. The gene calls are TRBV14 and TRBJ1-4, with 7 bases aligning to TRBD1. The CDR3 totals 14 residues. Germline V lookup: CDR1 SGHDN, CDR2 FVKESK. The CDR3 sequence: CASRHQGEGEKLFF. The CDR3 DNA follows: TGTGCCAGCCGCCATCAGGGGGAAGGGGAAAAACTGTTTTTT.

The chain joins TRBV6-5 to TRBJ2-3; 8 bases fit TRBD1. The V and J ends lost 8 bases and 6 bases, in that order; junction bases with no gene match: 13. There are 15 residues in the CDR3. CDR1 and CDR2 from the germline V gene are MNHEY and SVGAGI. This CDR3 reads CASASRQGLRDTQYF. The CDR3 DNA reads as TGTGCCAGCGCATCCAGACAGGGGCTTCGGGATACGCAGTATTTT.

The rearrangement links TRBV28 to TRBJ2-2; TRBD1 agrees at 7 bases. Germline lookup yields CDR1 MDHEN and CDR2 SYDVKM. With 7 bases clipped from V and 6 bases from J, the junction kept 14 bases outside the gene matches. CDR3 length: 16 residues. CDR3 coding DNA: TGTGCCAGCAAAGACAGGGACGTATTCCGTTCCGGGGAGCTGTTTTTT. This sequence encodes CASKDRDVFRSGELFF.

J is TRBJ2-5 and V is TRBV4-2; 9 positions agree with TRBD1. The CDR3 is made up of 20 amino acids. The junction had 15 bases not matched to a gene; V was cut back by 1 base and J by 0 bases. CDR1 and CDR2 from the germline V gene are LGHNA and YNFKEQ. CDR3 in DNA: TGTGCCAGCAGCCAAGTCCCGGGACAGGGTCAGTTGGGGTACCAAGAGACCCAGTACTTC. This sequence encodes CASSQVPGQGQLGYQETQYF.

The chain uses TRBV30 and TRBJ2-3; 11 nucleotides agree with TRBD1. Germline CDR1 and CDR2: GTSNPN and SVGIG (reference sequence). The CDR3 is made up of 14 amino acids. The V and J ends lost 5 bases and 2 bases, in that order; junction bases with no gene match: 3. The CDR3: CAWGTGGTTDTQYF. CDR3 DNA: TGTGCCTGGGGGACAGGGGGTACCACAGATACGCAGTATTTT.

This chain links TRBV27 with TRBJ2-7; 7 nucleotides align to TRBD1. Germline loops: CDR1 MNHEY, CDR2 SMNVEV (reference sequence). The length of the CDR3 is 15 residues. The V and J ends lost 2 bases and 5 bases, in that order; junction bases with no gene match: 9. The DNA of the CDR3 is TGTGCCAGCAGTTTACAGGCAGGGGGATCCCACGAGCAGTACTTC. Translation gives CASSLQAGGSHEQYF.

Here the CDR3 DNA reads TGTGCCAGCAGCCCTCAGAACAATGAGCAGTTCTTC. Its translation: CASSPQNNEQFF. The chain is built from TRBV5-4 and TRBJ2-1, with no clear D. The ends were cut back, 4 bases at V and 5 bases at J, with 7 bases in the middle. This CDR3 has 12 residues. The germline V gene has CDR1 SGHNT and CDR2 YYREEE (reference sequence).

The V call is TRBV10-2, the J call TRBJ1-4; D is unresolved. The CDR3 is made up of 14 amino acids. With 6 bases removed from V and 6 bases from J, the gap between germline ends came to 14 bases. Germline CDR1 WSHSY, CDR2 SAAADI. The CDR3 bases are TGCGCCAGCAGGGAAGTGGGGTCGGATGAAAAACTGTTTTTT. Translating it yields CASREVGSDEKLFF.

The rearrangement joins TRBV6-5 to TRBJ1-4, with TRBD1 as a possible D gene (6 bases). V lost 0 bases and J lost 7, with 12 bases in between. Per germline, CDR1 MNHEY and CDR2 SVGAGI. The CDR3 loop spans 15 amino acids. The CDR3 DNA follows: TGTGCCAGCAGTTACTCAGGGGGTGTAGGTGAAAAACTGTTTTTT. Translating it yields CASSYSGGVGEKLFF.

The chain joins TRBV30 to TRBJ2-2; 7 bases line up with TRBD1. This CDR3 comprises 15 residues. V was pared by 6 bases and J by 4 bases, with 11 bases of the junction left unmatched. CDR1 and CDR2 from the germline V gene are GTSNPN and SVGIG (reference sequence). The CDR3 loop is CACELQGLGTGELFF. The CDR3 DNA follows: TGTGCCTGTGAATTACAGGGGTTGGGCACCGGGGAGCTGTTTTTT.

The chain carries TRBV4-1 and TRBJ1-4; D perhaps matches TRBD1 (6 bases). The CDR3 totals 15 residues. Trimming removed 2 bases from V and 8 bases from J, with 15 bases in between. From germline, CDR1 is MGHRA and CDR2 YSYEKL. CDR3: CASSQYRVGNEKLFF. DNA for the CDR3: TGCGCCAGCAGCCAATACAGGGTGGGAAACGAAAAACTGTTTTTT.

The chain has TRBV19 and TRBJ1-2; 7 bases are a match to TRBD1. The CDR3 has 15 residues. CDR1 LNHDA and CDR2 SQIVND come from the germline V gene (reference sequence). Trimming removed 5 bases from V and 3 bases from J; junction bases left unmatched: 9. This chain's CDR3 is CASSVTGSTHYGYTF. The CDR3 DNA follows: TGTGCCAGTAGTGTGACAGGGTCAACACACTATGGCTACACCTTC.

The rearrangement links TRBV29-1 to TRBJ2-2, with D hard to call. The V gene's germline CDR1 is SQVTM and CDR2 ANQGSEA. V was pared by 6 bases and J by 3 bases, with 8 bases between. The CDR3 is 12 residues long. CDR3 DNA sequence: TGCAGCGTCCAGACGGACACCGGGGAGCTGTTTTTT. Its translation is CSVQTDTGELFF.

This clone came up a few times. The CDR3 spells CASSPGTGIEQFF. In DNA, the CDR3 is TGTGCCAGCAGCCCCGGGACGGGCATTGAGCAGTTCTTC. This chain connects TRBV9 to TRBJ2-1; D is perhaps TRBD1 or TRBD2 (5 bases each). Germline V CDR1 and CDR2: SGDLS, YYNGEE. The V gene lost 4 bases and the J gene lost 9 bases, with 14 bases spanning the gap. This CDR3 is 13 amino acids long.

This rearrangement joins TRBV2 to TRBJ2-7; TRBD2 matches 7 bases. The V gene's germline CDR1 is SNHLY and CDR2 FYNNEI. Unmatched junction bases numbered 26, after V lost 7 bases and J lost 2 bases. The CDR3 has 20 residues. CDR3 bases: TGTGCCAGCAACGGGGGGAGTGGGGGATCCTTAGCGGCGCTCCCCTACGAGCAGTACTTC. This gives the protein CASNGGSGGSLAALPYEQYF.

The chain carries TRBV27 and TRBJ2-7; tentatively, D is TRBD2 (5 bases). The CDR3 sequence is 14 residues long. The ends were cut back, 3 bases at V and 1 base at J, with 10 bases in the middle. The germline V gene encodes CDR1 MNHEY and CDR2 SMNVEV (reference sequence). CDR3 bases: TGTGCCAGCAGTTTGGCAGCGGAGTCCTACGAGCAGTACTTC. Translated, it gives CASSLAAESYEQYF.

The chain employs TRBV12-3 or TRBV12-4 and TRBJ1-2; 7 bases agree with TRBD1. The CDR3 contains 13 residues. After removal of 5 bases from V and 2 bases from J, the junction contained 2 bases not matched to a gene. The CDR3 sequence is CASSATGNYGYTF. CDR3 nucleotides: TGTGCCAGCAGTGCGACAGGGAACTATGGCTACACCTTC.

The genes are TRBV29-1 and TRBJ1-1; D is undetermined. In germline, CDR1 is SQVTM, CDR2 ANQGSEA. The CDR3 extends over 14 amino acids. Trimming took off 6 bases at V and 2 bases at J, with 16 bases between the two ends. CDR3 DNA: TGCAGCGTAGCTAGGACCCTACTCAACACTGAAGCTTTCTTT. Translating it yields CSVARTLLNTEAFF.

The chain combines TRBV16 with TRBJ1-1; D ambiguous. Germline CDR1 reads KGHSY; CDR2 reads FQNENV. The length of the CDR3 is 15 residues. Trimming pared 0 bases from V and 6 bases from J, leaving 14 bases between. The CDR3: CASSQSENSRAEAFF. DNA for the CDR3: TGTGCCAGCAGCCAATCTGAGAACTCACGGGCTGAAGCTTTCTTT.

The chain couples TRBV6-5 to TRBJ2-1; possibly TRBD2 for D (6 bases). V lost 6 bases to trimming and J lost 0 bases, with 12 bases between them. From germline, CDR1 is MNHEY and CDR2 SVGAGI. This CDR3 spans 15 amino acids. As DNA, the CDR3 is TGTGCCAGCAGCAGCGGGTACGGCTCCTACAATGAGCAGTTCTTC. Its translation is CASSSGYGSYNEQFF.

J is TRBJ2-2 and V is TRBV2; 7 bases match TRBD1. J gave up 0 bases and V 5 bases, and 3 bases lay outside the gene matches. Germline V gene sequence: CDR1 SNHLY, CDR2 FYNNEI. CDR3 length: 15 residues. The CDR3 nucleotides read TGTGCCAGCAGTACCGGGACAGCGAACACCGGGGAGCTGTTTTTT. Protein: CASSTGTANTGELFF. Complete variable domain (other parts from reference TRBV2 and TRBJ2-2): EPEVTQTPSHQVTQMGQEVILRCVPISNHLYFYWYRQILGQKVEFLVSFYNNEISEKSEIFDDQFSVERPDGSNFTLKIRSTKLEDSAMYFCASSTGTANTGELFFGEGSRLTVL.